These T cell receptor beta chains were read from a single sample in a study of blood T cells in healthy people across ages. TCRdb analysed the 5' RACE reads with MiXCR anew, one entry per CDR3 protein. This table has 710,000 or so distinct CDR3 sequences, over 20% appearing once. Sample: blood. Every receptor here comes from a man between 65 and 85 years old in good health. The CDR3 runs from the conserved cysteine through the conserved F or W. Fields, in order: J gene, clone size, D gene, V gene, CDR3 DNA, CDR3 protein. D genes are given only for firm matches. Only some rows state a clone size, as once, few, many or a class for expanded clones.

j_call: TRBJ2-7
clone_size: few
d_call: NA
v_call: TRBV12-3/TRBV12-4
cdr3_nt: TGTGCCAGCAGTTTTCAACAGTCGACTACCTACGAGCAGTACTTC
cdr3_aa: CASSFQQSTTYEQYF

j_call: TRBJ1-5
clone_size: NA
d_call: NA
v_call: TRBV20-1
cdr3_nt: TGCAGTGCTAACTCAGGGGCGAGGGATCAGCCCCAGCATTTT
cdr3_aa: CSANSGARDQPQHF

j_call: TRBJ1-2
clone_size: once
d_call: TRBD1
v_call: TRBV28
cdr3_nt: TGTGCCAGCAGTCTTTTGCCGGGACAGGGGAATGGCTACACCTTC
cdr3_aa: CASSLLPGQGNGYTF

j_call: TRBJ1-2
clone_size: few
d_call: NA
v_call: TRBV5-1
cdr3_nt: TGCGCCAGCAGCTCCGACAGTAACTATGGCTACACCTTC
cdr3_aa: CASSSDSNYGYTF

j_call: TRBJ2-3
clone_size: once
d_call: NA
v_call: TRBV4-1
cdr3_nt: TGCGCCGGCAGCCAAGATCGGGTGGGGGTCACAGATACGCAGTATTTT
cdr3_aa: CAGSQDRVGVTDTQYF

j_call: TRBJ2-1
clone_size: NA
d_call: NA
v_call: TRBV3-1
cdr3_nt: TGTGCCAGCAGCCAAGAGGGGGACCTCAATGAGCAGTTCTTC
cdr3_aa: CASSQEGDLNEQFF

j_call: TRBJ1-3
clone_size: NA
d_call: NA
v_call: TRBV29-1
cdr3_nt: TGCAGCGTTGATGAGGTGGGGTCTGTTGGAAACACCATATATTTT
cdr3_aa: CSVDEVGSVGNTIYF

j_call: TRBJ1-2
clone_size: few
d_call: NA
v_call: TRBV6-6
cdr3_nt: TGTGCCAGCAGTTACTCGATTACGCCGGATAACTATGGCTACACCTTC
cdr3_aa: CASSYSITPDNYGYTF

j_call: TRBJ1-4
clone_size: many
d_call: NA
v_call: TRBV5-6
cdr3_nt: TGTGCCAGCAGGGCAGGACCAGGGGAAAAACTGTTTTTT
cdr3_aa: CASRAGPGEKLFF

j_call: TRBJ2-1
clone_size: NA
d_call: NA
v_call: TRBV28
cdr3_nt: TGTGCCAGCACGCCGGGCCACCTTTACAATGAGCAGTTCTTC
cdr3_aa: CASTPGHLYNEQFF

j_call: TRBJ2-7
clone_size: few
d_call: TRBD1
v_call: TRBV28
cdr3_nt: TGTGCCAGCAGTCCTCATACAGGGGTTGTATACGAGCAGTACTTC
cdr3_aa: CASSPHTGVVYEQYF

j_call: TRBJ1-5
clone_size: NA
d_call: NA
v_call: TRBV20-1
cdr3_nt: TGCAGTGCTAGAGATCCGCTCTTCGGGACTGGGAACCAGCCCCAGCATTTT
cdr3_aa: CSARDPLFGTGNQPQHF

j_call: TRBJ2-3
clone_size: NA
d_call: NA
v_call: TRBV6-1
cdr3_nt: TGTGCCAGCACAGAAAGGGGCAGCACAGATACGCAGTATTTT
cdr3_aa: CASTERGSTDTQYF

j_call: TRBJ2-5
clone_size: few
d_call: NA
v_call: TRBV25-1
cdr3_nt: TGTGCCAGCAGTGAATATATCGGGAGTGGGGAGACCCAGTACTTC
cdr3_aa: CASSEYIGSGETQYF

j_call: TRBJ1-2
clone_size: NA
d_call: NA
v_call: TRBV6-6
cdr3_nt: TGTGCCAGCCCTCACGGGGCAGGCGGCTATGGCTACACCTTC
cdr3_aa: CASPHGAGGYGYTF

j_call: TRBJ1-2
clone_size: few
d_call: NA
v_call: TRBV12-3/TRBV12-4
cdr3_nt: TGTGCCAGCAGTTTATTCGGGGGAGGTGACTATGGCTACACCTTC
cdr3_aa: CASSLFGGGDYGYTF

j_call: TRBJ2-5
clone_size: NA
d_call: NA
v_call: TRBV10-3
cdr3_nt: TGTGCCTCGAGCCTCCAGGGTCGCCAAGAGACCCAGTACTTC
cdr3_aa: CASSLQGRQETQYF

j_call: TRBJ2-1
clone_size: few
d_call: NA
v_call: TRBV27
cdr3_nt: TGTGCCACCCAGGGGAGTATCAACAATGAGCAGTTCTTC
cdr3_aa: CATQGSINNEQFF

j_call: TRBJ2-1
clone_size: few
d_call: NA
v_call: TRBV7-9
cdr3_nt: TGTGCCAGCAGCTTAGATCACAATGAGCAGTTCTTC
cdr3_aa: CASSLDHNEQFF

j_call: TRBJ2-1
clone_size: few
d_call: NA
v_call: TRBV14
cdr3_nt: TGTGCCAGCAGCCGACGGCCTGGTGAGCAGTTCTTC
cdr3_aa: CASSRRPGEQFF

j_call: TRBJ2-5
clone_size: few
d_call: NA
v_call: TRBV5-6
cdr3_nt: TGTGCCAGCAGCTTGGTAGGGCCGTGGGTAGAAGAGACCCAGTACTTC
cdr3_aa: CASSLVGPWVEETQYF

j_call: TRBJ1-2
clone_size: few
d_call: NA
v_call: TRBV29-1
cdr3_nt: TGCAGCGTTGTGGCCCGGTATGGCTACACCTTC
cdr3_aa: CSVVARYGYTF

j_call: TRBJ2-1
clone_size: few
d_call: TRBD1
v_call: TRBV20-1
cdr3_nt: TGCAGTGCAGGAGACAGGGACCCCTATGAGCAGTTCTTC
cdr3_aa: CSAGDRDPYEQFF

j_call: TRBJ2-1
clone_size: NA
d_call: NA
v_call: TRBV14
cdr3_nt: TGTGCCAGCAGCCAGTCGGGCGGAACCTCCTACAATGAGCAGTTCTTC
cdr3_aa: CASSQSGGTSYNEQFF

j_call: TRBJ1-1
clone_size: NA
d_call: TRBD1
v_call: TRBV3-1
cdr3_nt: TGTGCCAACAGCCTAACAGGGGGCCGGCGTGAAGCTTTCTTT
cdr3_aa: CANSLTGGRREAFF

j_call: TRBJ1-2
clone_size: NA
d_call: NA
v_call: TRBV28
cdr3_nt: TGTGCCAGCAGTTCGGACATTCGCGGCTACACCTTC
cdr3_aa: CASSSDIRGYTF

j_call: TRBJ2-3
clone_size: many
d_call: TRBD1
v_call: TRBV7-9
cdr3_nt: TGTGCCAGCAGCCCAGGGACAGACGACACAGATACGCAGTATTTT
cdr3_aa: CASSPGTDDTDTQYF

j_call: TRBJ2-3
clone_size: NA
d_call: TRBD2
v_call: TRBV7-8
cdr3_nt: TGTGCCAGCAGCCAATCGGGAGGATCCGATACGCAGTATTTT
cdr3_aa: CASSQSGGSDTQYF

j_call: TRBJ1-6
clone_size: NA
d_call: TRBD1
v_call: TRBV12-3/TRBV12-4
cdr3_nt: TGTGCCAGCAGCGATTCAGGGGGCCGAGGAAATTCACCCCTCCACTTT
cdr3_aa: CASSDSGGRGNSPLHF

j_call: TRBJ1-1
clone_size: NA
d_call: TRBD1
v_call: TRBV12-3/TRBV12-4
cdr3_nt: TGTGCCAGCAGTTTTTTAGGGACAGTCGCCCATGAAGCTTTCTTT
cdr3_aa: CASSFLGTVAHEAFF

j_call: TRBJ2-5
clone_size: few
d_call: NA
v_call: TRBV29-1
cdr3_nt: TGCAGCGTTGAAGATTTTGAGACCCAGTACTTC
cdr3_aa: CSVEDFETQYF

j_call: TRBJ2-7
clone_size: once
d_call: NA
v_call: TRBV20-1
cdr3_nt: TGCAGTGCTAGAGATCAGGGACCCTACGAGCAGTACTTC
cdr3_aa: CSARDQGPYEQYF

j_call: TRBJ2-7
clone_size: few
d_call: TRBD1
v_call: TRBV6-6
cdr3_nt: TGTGCCAGTAGTTCGGGGACAGCCAGACTATCCTACGAGCAGTACTTC
cdr3_aa: CASSSGTARLSYEQYF

j_call: TRBJ2-3
clone_size: NA
d_call: NA
v_call: TRBV5-1
cdr3_nt: TGCGCCAGCAGCGCGGTACCGGGATCGTTTAGCACAGATACGCAGTATTTT
cdr3_aa: CASSAVPGSFSTDTQYF

j_call: TRBJ1-1
clone_size: NA
d_call: NA
v_call: TRBV5-1
cdr3_nt: TGCGCCAGCAGCCGTACAGGTCAGGACACTGAAGCTTTCTTT
cdr3_aa: CASSRTGQDTEAFF

j_call: TRBJ1-1
clone_size: few
d_call: NA
v_call: TRBV12-3/TRBV12-4
cdr3_nt: TGTGCCAGCACCCCACGGACAGCCGGCGGAGCTTTCTTT
cdr3_aa: CASTPRTAGGAFF

j_call: TRBJ2-5
clone_size: NA
d_call: NA
v_call: TRBV6-1
cdr3_nt: TGTGCCAGCAGTCAGCGACCGGGACTCCAAGAGACCCAGTACTTC
cdr3_aa: CASSQRPGLQETQYF

j_call: TRBJ1-2
clone_size: many
d_call: TRBD1
v_call: TRBV29-1
cdr3_nt: TGCAGCGTTCCGGACAGGGATGGCTACACCTTC
cdr3_aa: CSVPDRDGYTF

j_call: TRBJ1-4
clone_size: few
d_call: NA
v_call: TRBV5-1
cdr3_nt: TGCGCCAGCGGCGATCGGGGGAGAGGTAATGAAAAACTGTTTTTT
cdr3_aa: CASGDRGRGNEKLFF

j_call: TRBJ2-1
clone_size: few
d_call: TRBD2
v_call: TRBV12-3/TRBV12-4
cdr3_nt: TGTGCCAGCAGTTCCCGGGCTAGCGGGAGGTCGAATGAGCAGTTCTTC
cdr3_aa: CASSSRASGRSNEQFF

j_call: TRBJ1-1
clone_size: NA
d_call: NA
v_call: TRBV18
cdr3_nt: TGTGCCAGCTCACCTGAATTAGGCACTGAAGCTTTCTTT
cdr3_aa: CASSPELGTEAFF

j_call: TRBJ2-1
clone_size: NA
d_call: TRBD1
v_call: TRBV15
cdr3_nt: TGTGCCACCAGCAGAGATAGACAGGGATACAATGAGCAGTTCTTC
cdr3_aa: CATSRDRQGYNEQFF

j_call: TRBJ1-1
clone_size: NA
d_call: NA
v_call: TRBV21-1
cdr3_nt: TGTGCCAGCAGCAAAGGCGGACCCATGAACACTGAAGCTTTCTTT
cdr3_aa: CASSKGGPMNTEAFF

j_call: TRBJ1-1
clone_size: few
d_call: TRBD1
v_call: TRBV5-1
cdr3_nt: TGCGCCAGCAGCTTGCTAACAGGGGACACTGAAGCTTTCTTT
cdr3_aa: CASSLLTGDTEAFF

j_call: TRBJ2-5
clone_size: few
d_call: NA
v_call: TRBV12-3/TRBV12-4
cdr3_nt: TGTGCCAGCAGTTCCACAGGGCTAGAGACCCAGTACTTC
cdr3_aa: CASSSTGLETQYF

j_call: TRBJ1-5
clone_size: few
d_call: NA
v_call: TRBV12-3/TRBV12-4
cdr3_nt: TGTGCCAGCACCCGGGACACGGGGATTGGTCAGCCCCAGCATTTT
cdr3_aa: CASTRDTGIGQPQHF

j_call: TRBJ1-1
clone_size: NA
d_call: NA
v_call: TRBV12-3/TRBV12-4
cdr3_nt: TGTGCCAGCAGTTTACCTGAGGGGCAGAGAGGCACTGAAGCTTTCTTT
cdr3_aa: CASSLPEGQRGTEAFF

j_call: TRBJ1-1
clone_size: few
d_call: TRBD1
v_call: TRBV5-6
cdr3_nt: TGTGCCAGCAGCTTATGGGGGATAGGACAGGACACTGAAGCTTTCTTT
cdr3_aa: CASSLWGIGQDTEAFF

j_call: TRBJ2-7
clone_size: NA
d_call: NA
v_call: TRBV15
cdr3_nt: TGTGCCACCAGCAGAGATTTGGGGGACACGTCCTACGAGCAGTACTTC
cdr3_aa: CATSRDLGDTSYEQYF

j_call: TRBJ2-1
clone_size: NA
d_call: NA
v_call: TRBV12-3/TRBV12-4
cdr3_nt: TGTGCCAGCAGTCTCCCCAATGAGCAGTTCTTC
cdr3_aa: CASSLPNEQFF

j_call: TRBJ2-5
clone_size: NA
d_call: NA
v_call: TRBV29-1
cdr3_nt: TGCAGCGCCGGGCCGACAGGCCCTGGCACCCAGTACTTC
cdr3_aa: CSAGPTGPGTQYF

j_call: TRBJ1-6
clone_size: once
d_call: TRBD1
v_call: TRBV5-4
cdr3_nt: TGTGCCAGCAGCTTTGACAGGGGGCCATATAATTCACCCCTCCACTTT
cdr3_aa: CASSFDRGPYNSPLHF

j_call: TRBJ2-7
clone_size: NA
d_call: TRBD1
v_call: TRBV5-1
cdr3_nt: TGCGCCAGCAGCGAACAGGGGGCACCGAGGGACGAGCAGTACTTC
cdr3_aa: CASSEQGAPRDEQYF

j_call: TRBJ2-1
clone_size: few
d_call: NA
v_call: TRBV25-1
cdr3_nt: TGTGCCAGCAGTGAATGGTCAAAGGGGGATGAGCAGTTCTTC
cdr3_aa: CASSEWSKGDEQFF

j_call: TRBJ1-3
clone_size: few
d_call: NA
v_call: TRBV6-2/TRBV6-3
cdr3_nt: TGTGCCAGCAGTCGGGACATTCACTCTGGAAACACCATCTATTTT
cdr3_aa: CASSRDIHSGNTIYF